This is a list of T cell receptor beta chains from one sample in a study of technical replicates of blood from a few donors. Repertoires were generated with immunoSEQ multiplex PCR, while TCRdb's copy carries only in-frame clones and drops some. In the table there are fewer than 100,000 clones, 95% to 98% of which are singletons. Sequencing used T cells isolated from PBMCs. Receptors were obtained from a human donor in good health. The CDR3 runs from the conserved cysteine through the conserved F or W. Each record gives: V gene, J gene, clone size, D gene, CDR3 protein, CDR3 DNA. D genes are given only for firm matches. Rows give clone size only sometimes, using once, few, many, or a class for an expanded clone.

v_gene: TRBV7-3; j_gene: TRBJ2-1; abundance: .; d_gene: TRBD2; CDR3aa: CASSLKAGVNFNEQFF; CDR3nt: TGTGCCAGCAGCTTAAAAGCGGGGGTGAACTTTAATGAGCAGTTCTTC
v_gene: TRBV5-6; j_gene: TRBJ2-5; abundance: once; d_gene: TRBD1; CDR3aa: CASSFGRGKTFETQYF; CDR3nt: TGTGCCAGCAGCTTTGGCAGGGGGAAGACATTTGAGACCCAGTACTTC
v_gene: TRBV30; j_gene: TRBJ2-5; abundance: .; d_gene: TRBD2; CDR3aa: CAWRQTSGGAGETQYF; CDR3nt: TGTGCCTGGAGACAGACTAGCGGGGGGGCCGGAGAGACCCAGTACTTC
v_gene: TRBV6-5; j_gene: TRBJ2-7; abundance: .; d_gene: .; CDR3aa: CASSGLPYEQYF; CDR3nt: TGTGCCAGCAGTGGACTGCCCTACGAGCAGTACTTC
v_gene: TRBV6-5; j_gene: TRBJ1-5; abundance: few; d_gene: .; CDR3aa: CASSFSRELDQPQHF; CDR3nt: TGTGCCAGCAGTTTTTCCAGGGAATTGGATCAGCCCCAGCATTTT
v_gene: TRBV18; j_gene: TRBJ2-3; abundance: .; d_gene: .; CDR3aa: CASSPSGDTDTQYF; CDR3nt: TGTGCCAGCTCACCATCGGGAGATACAGATACGCAGTATTTT
v_gene: TRBV4-2; j_gene: TRBJ2-7; abundance: .; d_gene: .; CDR3aa: CASSQDGRGWNGGSAEQYF; CDR3nt: TGTGCCAGCAGCCAAGATGGGAGGGGGTGGAATGGGGGATCGGCCGAGCAGTACTTC
v_gene: TRBV6-1; j_gene: TRBJ1-6; abundance: once; d_gene: .; CDR3aa: CASNTVNNSPLHF; CDR3nt: TGTGCCAGTAATACGGTTAATAATTCACCCCTCCACTTT
v_gene: TRBV5-4; j_gene: TRBJ1-1; abundance: .; d_gene: .; CDR3aa: CASSLGARIGNTEAFF; CDR3nt: TGTGCCAGCAGCTTGGGGGCCCGGATCGGGAACACTGAAGCTTTCTTT
v_gene: TRBV7-9; j_gene: TRBJ2-5; abundance: .; d_gene: .; CDR3aa: CASSLNERVRETQYF; CDR3nt: TGTGCCAGCAGCTTGAACGAGCGGGTCAGGGAGACCCAGTACTTC
v_gene: TRBV30; j_gene: TRBJ1-2; abundance: .; d_gene: TRBD1; CDR3aa: CAWSYRGTVYGYTF; CDR3nt: TGTGCCTGGAGCTATCGGGGGACAGTCTATGGCTACACCTTC
v_gene: TRBV9; j_gene: TRBJ1-5; abundance: .; d_gene: .; CDR3aa: CASSVGTINQPQHF; CDR3nt: TGTGCCAGCAGCGTCGGGACAATCAATCAGCCCCAGCATTTT
v_gene: TRBV5-1; j_gene: TRBJ2-3; abundance: .; d_gene: .; CDR3aa: CASSLLGGTDTQYF; CDR3nt: TGCGCCAGCAGCCTCCTCGGGGGCACAGATACGCAGTATTTT
v_gene: TRBV28; j_gene: TRBJ2-7; abundance: .; d_gene: .; CDR3aa: CASSPPGESYEQYF; CDR3nt: TGTGCCAGCAGTCCGCCGGGAGAGTCCTACGAGCAGTACTTC
v_gene: TRBV27; j_gene: TRBJ2-5; abundance: .; d_gene: .; CDR3aa: CASSVVTGQETQYF; CDR3nt: TGTGCCAGCAGCGTCGTAACCGGCCAAGAGACCCAGTACTTC
v_gene: TRBV28; j_gene: TRBJ1-3; abundance: .; d_gene: TRBD1; CDR3aa: CASSPGFSPGQASGNTIYF; CDR3nt: TGTGCCAGCAGCCCCGGGTTCTCGCCGGGACAGGCTTCTGGAAACACCATATATTTT
v_gene: TRBV7-9; j_gene: TRBJ2-7; abundance: .; d_gene: TRBD1; CDR3aa: CASSLEDRGHYEQYF; CDR3nt: TGTGCCAGCAGCTTAGAAGACAGGGGCCACTACGAGCAGTACTTC
v_gene: TRBV5-1; j_gene: TRBJ2-7; abundance: .; d_gene: .; CDR3aa: CASSEGLYEQYF; CDR3nt: TGCGCCAGCAGCGAAGGACTCTACGAGCAGTACTTC
v_gene: TRBV11-2; j_gene: TRBJ2-3; abundance: .; d_gene: .; CDR3aa: CASSFQATSRGTQYF; CDR3nt: TGTGCCAGCAGCTTTCAAGCCACATCTAGAGGTACGCAGTATTTT
v_gene: TRBV7-8; j_gene: TRBJ2-5; abundance: once; d_gene: .; CDR3aa: CASSLERGTQYF; CDR3nt: TGTGCCAGCAGCTTAGAGCGCGGGACCCAGTACTTC
v_gene: TRBV7-6; j_gene: TRBJ2-7; abundance: once; d_gene: .; CDR3aa: CASSLEGSSYEQYF; CDR3nt: TGTGCCAGCAGCTTAGAGGGGTCATCCTACGAGCAGTACTTC
v_gene: TRBV27; j_gene: TRBJ2-7; abundance: .; d_gene: TRBD1; CDR3aa: CASSSPRQGSYEQYF; CDR3nt: TGTGCCAGCAGTTCCCCTCGACAGGGGTCCTACGAGCAGTACTTC
v_gene: TRBV5-1; j_gene: TRBJ1-5; abundance: .; d_gene: .; CDR3aa: CASKLTAGASNQPQHF; CDR3nt: TGCGCCAGCAAGCTTACAGCAGGGGCAAGCAATCAGCCCCAGCATTTT
v_gene: TRBV5-6; j_gene: TRBJ1-5; abundance: .; d_gene: .; CDR3aa: CASSLGREPQHF; CDR3nt: TGTGCCAGCAGCTTGGGCAGGGAGCCCCAGCATTTT
v_gene: TRBV5-1; j_gene: TRBJ2-7; abundance: .; d_gene: TRBD1; CDR3aa: CASSLGGANYEQYF; CDR3nt: TGCGCCAGCAGCCTAGGGGGCGCGAACTACGAGCAGTACTTC
v_gene: TRBV7-9; j_gene: TRBJ1-2; abundance: .; d_gene: .; CDR3aa: CASSSIYRDGYTF; CDR3nt: TGTGCCAGCAGCTCGATATACAGGGATGGCTACACCTTC
v_gene: TRBV6-1; j_gene: TRBJ2-7; abundance: .; d_gene: TRBD1; CDR3aa: CASSVTAGGNNYEQYF; CDR3nt: TGTGCCAGCAGTGTCACCGCAGGGGGAAATAACTACGAGCAGTACTTC
v_gene: TRBV11-3; j_gene: TRBJ1-6; abundance: .; d_gene: .; CDR3aa: CASSSGGDRQNSPLHF; CDR3nt: TGTGCCAGCAGCTCAGGAGGTGACAGGCAGAATTCACCCCTCCACTTT
v_gene: TRBV5-1; j_gene: TRBJ2-1; abundance: .; d_gene: TRBD1; CDR3aa: CASSFEPTGTGQFF; CDR3nt: TGCGCCAGCAGCTTCGAGCCAACCGGGACAGGGCAGTTCTTC
v_gene: TRBV20-1; j_gene: TRBJ2-3; abundance: .; d_gene: .; CDR3aa: CSARESNTQYF; CDR3nt: TGCAGTGCTAGAGAATCCAATACGCAGTATTTT
v_gene: TRBV9; j_gene: TRBJ2-3; abundance: .; d_gene: TRBD2; CDR3aa: CASSARLAGLTDTQYF; CDR3nt: TGTGCCAGCAGCGCTCGACTAGCGGGGTTGACAGATACGCAGTATTTT
v_gene: TRBV5-1; j_gene: TRBJ1-3; abundance: .; d_gene: .; CDR3aa: CASSLDGVAGNTIYF; CDR3nt: TGCGCCAGCAGCTTGGACGGGGTTGCAGGAAACACCATATATTTT
v_gene: TRBV21-1; j_gene: TRBJ2-7; abundance: .; d_gene: .; CDR3aa: CASSHEAQGCAYEQYF; CDR3nt: TGTGCCAGCAGCCACGAAGCCCAGGGGTGCGCCTACGAGCAGTACTTC
v_gene: TRBV27; j_gene: TRBJ1-5; abundance: .; d_gene: .; CDR3aa: CASSGQYNQPQHF; CDR3nt: TGTGCCAGCAGCGGACAATACAATCAGCCCCAGCATTTT
v_gene: TRBV7-3; j_gene: TRBJ2-3; abundance: .; d_gene: .; CDR3aa: CASSPTGSQNTQYF; CDR3nt: TGTGCCAGCAGCCCCACAGGGTCCCAGAATACGCAGTATTTT
v_gene: TRBV28; j_gene: TRBJ1-1; abundance: .; d_gene: .; CDR3aa: CAGVGGANTEAFF; CDR3nt: TGTGCCGGGGTAGGGGGAGCGAACACTGAAGCTTTCTTT
v_gene: TRBV30; j_gene: TRBJ1-2; abundance: .; d_gene: .; CDR3aa: CAWRLTGLTYGYTF; CDR3nt: TGTGCCTGGAGACTGACAGGTCTTACCTATGGCTACACCTTC
v_gene: TRBV7-8; j_gene: TRBJ2-3; abundance: once; d_gene: .; CDR3aa: CASAPRRFWKTTDTQYF; CDR3nt: TGTGCCAGCGCCCCTAGGAGGTTCTGGAAAACCACAGATACGCAGTATTTT
v_gene: TRBV4-1; j_gene: TRBJ1-1; abundance: .; d_gene: .; CDR3aa: CASSQKSVLTEAFF; CDR3nt: TGCGCCAGCAGCCAAAAGTCAGTCTTAACTGAAGCTTTCTTT
v_gene: TRBV10-3; j_gene: TRBJ2-7; abundance: .; d_gene: TRBD2; CDR3aa: CAIATGTSGGTTRQSYEQYF; CDR3nt: TGTGCCATCGCAACCGGGACTAGCGGGGGGACGACCCGGCAATCCTACGAGCAGTACTTC
v_gene: TRBV18; j_gene: TRBJ2-2; abundance: .; d_gene: TRBD2; CDR3aa: CASSPRLAGGKTGELFF; CDR3nt: TGTGCCAGCTCTCCTAGACTAGCGGGAGGAAAAACCGGGGAGCTGTTTTTT
v_gene: TRBV28; j_gene: TRBJ1-2; abundance: .; d_gene: .; CDR3aa: CASNAGERVVHGYTF; CDR3nt: TGTGCCAGCAACGCAGGGGAACGAGTAGTTCATGGCTACACCTTC
v_gene: TRBV25-1; j_gene: TRBJ1-6; abundance: .; d_gene: TRBD1; CDR3aa: CASREQGTGSYNSPLHF; CDR3nt: TGTGCCAGCAGGGAACAGGGGACAGGGTCCTATAATTCACCCCTCCACTTT
v_gene: TRBV19; j_gene: TRBJ1-2; abundance: .; d_gene: .; CDR3aa: CASSSRLGQETNYGYTF; CDR3nt: TGTGCCAGTAGTAGCCGGTTGGGGCAGGAAACTAACTATGGCTACACCTTC
v_gene: TRBV5-4; j_gene: TRBJ2-7; abundance: .; d_gene: TRBD1; CDR3aa: CASSGTGTGVYEQYF; CDR3nt: TGTGCCAGCAGCGGGACAGGGACAGGGGTGTACGAGCAGTACTTC
v_gene: TRBV6-5; j_gene: TRBJ2-5; abundance: .; d_gene: TRBD2; CDR3aa: CASTPLAPRETQYF; CDR3nt: TGTGCCAGCACCCCACTAGCGCCACGGGAGACCCAGTACTTC
v_gene: TRBV6-1; j_gene: TRBJ1-1; abundance: few; d_gene: .; CDR3aa: CASSEMGGTEAFF; CDR3nt: TGTGCCAGCAGTGAAATGGGGGGCACTGAAGCTTTCTTT
v_gene: TRBV27; j_gene: TRBJ2-1; abundance: .; d_gene: TRBD2; CDR3aa: CASSSPTSGGIYNEQFF; CDR3nt: TGTGCCAGCAGTTCCCCTACTAGCGGGGGGATCTACAATGAGCAGTTCTTC
v_gene: TRBV28; j_gene: TRBJ1-5; abundance: .; d_gene: TRBD1; CDR3aa: CASKLTGGGEQPQHF; CDR3nt: TGTGCCAGCAAGCTTACAGGGGGCGGTGAACAGCCCCAGCATTTT
v_gene: TRBV19; j_gene: TRBJ1-1; abundance: .; d_gene: .; CDR3aa: CASIDQGRNTEAFF; CDR3nt: TGTGCCAGTATCGATCAGGGTAGGAACACTGAAGCTTTCTTT
v_gene: TRBV9; j_gene: TRBJ2-1; abundance: .; d_gene: TRBD2; CDR3aa: CASSVVAGGSEGQFF; CDR3nt: TGTGCCAGCAGCGTAGTAGCGGGAGGATCGGAAGGGCAGTTCTTC
v_gene: TRBV19; j_gene: TRBJ2-3; abundance: once; d_gene: TRBD1; CDR3aa: CATRKDRGLSDTQYF; CDR3nt: TGTGCCACTAGAAAGGACAGGGGGCTGTCAGATACGCAGTATTTT
v_gene: TRBV11-3; j_gene: TRBJ2-1; abundance: .; d_gene: TRBD2; CDR3aa: CASSLPGGPYNEQFF; CDR3nt: TGTGCCAGCAGCTTACCGGGGGGACCCTACAATGAGCAGTTCTTC
v_gene: TRBV7-3; j_gene: TRBJ2-7; abundance: .; d_gene: TRBD2; CDR3aa: CASSANSGGNEQYF; CDR3nt: TGTGCCAGCAGCGCAAATAGCGGGGGCAACGAGCAGTACTTC